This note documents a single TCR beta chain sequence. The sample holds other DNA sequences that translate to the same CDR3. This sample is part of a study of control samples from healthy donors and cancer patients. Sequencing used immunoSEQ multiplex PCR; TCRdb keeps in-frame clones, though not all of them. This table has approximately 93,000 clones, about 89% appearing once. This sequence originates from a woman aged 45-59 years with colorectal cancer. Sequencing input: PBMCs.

The CDR3 loop is CASSPQGQANYGYTF. In nucleotides, the CDR3 is TGTGCCAGCTCACCACAGGGACAAGCTAACTATGGCTACACCTTC. V is TRBV18 and J is TRBJ1-2, with D possibly matching TRBD1 (6 bases). The CDR3 spans 15 residues. Trimming took off 1 base at V and 0 bases at J, with 9 bases between the two ends. From germline, CDR1 is KGHSH and CDR2 LQKENI.